Sequencing of this T cell receptor beta chain was carried out in a study of blood T cell repertoires in COVID-19. Turning to the study itself: Material from acute and convalescent COVID-19 was sourced from the United States, Italy and Spain.

Repertoires were generated with immunoSEQ multiplex PCR, while TCRdb's copy carries only in-frame clones and drops some. The sample comprises approximately 210,000 clones, about four fifths of which are singletons, and about an eighth rests with the top ten. The V and J ends lost 4 bases and 9 bases respectively, with 13 bases between them. This CDR3 has 13 amino acids. CDR1 is SEHNR, CDR2 FQNEAQ, per germline (reference sequence). The chain uses TRBV7-9 and TRBJ2-1; no reliable D call. The sequenced sample consisted of peripheral blood. The source of this sequence is a woman aged 40-49 years with acute or convalescent COVID-19. CDR3 bases: TGTGCCAGCAGCTCCCGGCTAGAGCTTGAGCAGTTCTTC. It specifies CASSSRLELEQFF. Drawing the rest from reference TRBV7-9 and TRBJ2-1, the complete variable domain is DTGVSQNPRHKITKRGQNVTFRCDPISEHNRLYWYRQTLGQGPEFLTYFQNEAQLEKSRLLSDRFSAERPKGSFSTLEIQRTEQGDSAMYLCASSSRLELEQFFGPGTRLTVL.